This TCR beta chain comes out of a study of blood T cells in healthy people across ages. Broader study findings: Possibly, changes in expanded clonotypes were confounded because donor CMV status was unknown. Naive CD4+ cells and diversity were both higher in long-lived donors than in aged donors.

V lost 4 bases to trimming and J lost 6 bases, with 13 bases between them. The V gene's germline CDR1 is SGHVS and CDR2 FNYEAQ. CDR3 length equals 14 residues. A second PCR, run for about 7 to 12 cycles, used a sample-barcoded 5' primer plus a J-beta primer mix. TCRdb reprocessed the 5' RACE reads via MiXCR and lists one record per CDR3 protein. The sample lists about 1.7 million distinct CDR3 sequences; roughly 27% were seen once. This clonotype was observed at least ten times. Its target is unknown. Sequenced material: blood. The chain employs TRBV7-6 and TRBJ2-1, with D possibly being TRBD2 (6 bases). The TCR comes from a woman in her 30s in good health. CDR3 nucleotide sequence: TGTGCCAGCAGCTCGCCGGGACTCTTCAATGAGCAGTTCTTC. This gives the protein CASSSPGLFNEQFF.